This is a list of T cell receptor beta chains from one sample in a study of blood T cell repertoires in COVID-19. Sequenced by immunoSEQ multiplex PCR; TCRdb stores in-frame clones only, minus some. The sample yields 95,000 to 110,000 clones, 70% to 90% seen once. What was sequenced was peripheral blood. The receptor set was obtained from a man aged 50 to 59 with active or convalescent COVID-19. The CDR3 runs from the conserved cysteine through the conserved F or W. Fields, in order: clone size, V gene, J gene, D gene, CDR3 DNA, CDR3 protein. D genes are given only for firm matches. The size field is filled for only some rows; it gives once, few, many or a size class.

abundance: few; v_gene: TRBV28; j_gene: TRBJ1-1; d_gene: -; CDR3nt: TGTGCCAGCACCACTTTGCCCGGACAGCCCCATCACTTGAACACTGAAGCTTTCTTT; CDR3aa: CASTTLPGQPHHLNTEAFF
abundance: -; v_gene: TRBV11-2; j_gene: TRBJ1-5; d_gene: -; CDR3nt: TGTGCCAGCAGCTCACGCGGCGAGGGTCAGCCCCAGCATTTT; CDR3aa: CASSSRGEGQPQHF
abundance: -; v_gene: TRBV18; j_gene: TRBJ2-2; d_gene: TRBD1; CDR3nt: TGTGCCAGCTCCGCCTACACCTGGGGACAGGGGAGCACCGGGGAGCTGTTTTTT; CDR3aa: CASSAYTWGQGSTGELFF
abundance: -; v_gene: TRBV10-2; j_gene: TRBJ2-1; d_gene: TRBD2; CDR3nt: TGCGCCAGCGTAGCGGGAGGGATTGTTGAGCAGTTCTTC; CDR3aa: CASVAGGIVEQFF
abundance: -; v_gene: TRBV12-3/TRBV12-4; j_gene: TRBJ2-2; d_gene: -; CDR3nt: TGTGCCAGCCGGAGGAACACCGGGGAGCTGTTTTTT; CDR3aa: CASRRNTGELFF
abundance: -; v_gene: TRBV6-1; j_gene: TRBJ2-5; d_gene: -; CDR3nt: TGTGCCAGCAGTGAAGTCTTCAGGGGTGAGGGAGAGACCCAGTACTTC; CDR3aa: CASSEVFRGEGETQYF
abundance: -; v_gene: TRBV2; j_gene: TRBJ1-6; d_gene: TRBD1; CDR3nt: TGTGCCAGCAGATATACCGGGACAGGGCTTAATTCACCCCTCCACTTT; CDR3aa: CASRYTGTGLNSPLHF
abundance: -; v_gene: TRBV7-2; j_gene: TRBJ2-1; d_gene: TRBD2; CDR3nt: TGTGCCAGCAGGCACGATAGCGGGAGTTCCTACAATGAGCAGTTCTTC; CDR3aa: CASRHDSGSSYNEQFF
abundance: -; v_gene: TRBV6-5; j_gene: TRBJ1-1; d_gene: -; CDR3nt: TGTGCCAGCAGCCCAGGGGCAGGCACTGAAGCTTTCTTT; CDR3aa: CASSPGAGTEAFF
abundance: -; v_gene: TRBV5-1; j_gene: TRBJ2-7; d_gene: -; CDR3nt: TGCGCCAGCAGCCTCGAACAGGGTTACGAGCAGTACTTC; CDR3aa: CASSLEQGYEQYF
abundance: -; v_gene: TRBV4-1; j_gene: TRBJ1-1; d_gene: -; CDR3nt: TGCGCCAGCAGCCGAATCCAGGGCCTTCGAACTGAAGCTTTCTTT; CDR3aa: CASSRIQGLRTEAFF
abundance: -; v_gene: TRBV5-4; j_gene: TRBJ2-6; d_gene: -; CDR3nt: TGTGCCAGCAAAAATATGTTCAGGGGACGGAGCTCTGGGGCCAACGTCCTGACTTTC; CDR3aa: CASKNMFRGRSSGANVLTF
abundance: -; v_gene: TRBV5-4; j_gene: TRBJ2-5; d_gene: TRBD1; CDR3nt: TGTGCCAGCAGCTTTAGGACAGGGCAGACCCAGTACTTC; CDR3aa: CASSFRTGQTQYF
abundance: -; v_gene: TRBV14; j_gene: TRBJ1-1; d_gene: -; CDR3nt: TGTGCCAGCAGCCAAGAAAATGGTGAGGGGGATAACACTGAAGCTTTCTTT; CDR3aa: CASSQENGEGDNTEAFF
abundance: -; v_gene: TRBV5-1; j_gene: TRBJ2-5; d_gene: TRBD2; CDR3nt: TGCGCCAGCAGCTTGGCCCGCCCGGCGGGAGGTCGAGAGACCCAGTACTTC; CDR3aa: CASSLARPAGGRETQYF
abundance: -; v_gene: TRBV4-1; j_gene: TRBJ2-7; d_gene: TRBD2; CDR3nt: TGCGCCAGCAGCCAAATGATGATTAGCGGGAGCTCCTACGAGCAGTACTTC; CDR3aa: CASSQMMISGSSYEQYF
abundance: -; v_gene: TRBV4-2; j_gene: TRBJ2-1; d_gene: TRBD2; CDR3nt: TGTGCCAGCAGCCAAGAGCGCGCGGGAGGCTACAATGAGCAGTTCTTC; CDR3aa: CASSQERAGGYNEQFF